What follows are 6 T cell receptor beta chains derived from one specimen sequenced in a study of beta chain features in type 1 diabetes. Study-level findings and limits: A moderate, significant TCRB CDR3 shortening appeared in type 1 diabetes across four CD4+ subsets.

Sequencing targeted expressed TCRB transcripts, as all isolated RNA had been reverse transcribed. Assay: immunoSEQ multiplex PCR; the TCRdb copy retains only in-frame clones and omits some. The sample shows a few hundred thousand clones, about 15% of them seen only once. Antigens for these TCRs are unknown. What was sequenced was naive CD4+ T cells from blood. Every receptor here comes from a man under 40 with type 1 diabetes.

This clone appeared a few times. V and J are TRBV11-1 and TRBJ2-5; the D gene is possibly TRBD2 (5 bases). This CDR3 has 17 residues. The germline gives CDR1 SGHAT, CDR2 FQDESV (reference sequence). V was pared by 1 base and J by 5 bases, with 20 bases between. The CDR3 region has the DNA TGTGCCAGCAGCTTAGGAGGGCTGGCGGCCTATATGGAGACCCAGTACTTC. Protein product: CASSLGGLAAYMETQYF.

This clone was detected only a few times. The V call is TRBV25-1, the J call TRBJ1-2; 7 bases map to TRBD1. The germline V gene has CDR1 MGHDK and CDR2 SYGVNS. This CDR3 is built from 15 residues. Unmatched junction bases numbered 9, after V lost 4 bases and J lost 4 bases. The CDR3 DNA sequence: TGTGCCAGCAGTGCCACAGGGGAAGGTGTCTATGGCTACACCTTC. Translation: CASSATGEGVYGYTF.

This clone appeared a few times. The rearrangement uses TRBV11-2 and TRBJ2-1, with 8 positions matching TRBD1. Looked up from germline, CDR1 is SGHAT and CDR2 is FQNNGV. The J segment lost 7 bases and the V segment lost 5 bases, leaving 4 bases of the junction unmatched. The CDR3 has 13 residues. The CDR3 DNA reads TGTGCCAGCAGCCAGGACAGGGCTAATGAGCAGTTCTTC. It codes for CASSQDRANEQFF.

This clone was picked up a small number of times. The chain carries TRBV29-1 and TRBJ2-5, with D unclear. The better agreement between TRBJ2-7 and the DNA end casts doubt on the J call. The CDR3 covers 11 residues. CDR1 is SQVTM, CDR2 ANQGSEA, per germline. As DNA, the CDR3 is TGCAGCGGGTCTTCTCTGGGCGAGCAGTACTTC. As protein: CSGSSLGEQYF.

This clone was detected only a few times. This chain joins TRBV5-6 and TRBJ1-1, with D possibly being TRBD1 (6 bases). CDR1 and CDR2 from the germline V gene are SGHDT and YYEEEE. The CDR3 loop spans 13 amino acids. V lost 4 bases to trimming and J lost 4 bases, with 11 bases between them. The CDR3: CASSQGLGTEAFF. The CDR3 DNA sequence: TGTGCCAGCAGCCAGGGGTTGGGCACTGAAGCTTTCTTT.

This clone has a handful of counts. The V gene is TRBV6-5, the J gene TRBJ2-2; weak D call: TRBD1 (5 bases). The ends were cut back, 8 bases at V and 7 bases at J, with 14 bases in the middle. The CDR3 covers 13 residues. The germline gives CDR1 MNHEY, CDR2 SVGAGI. The CDR3 is CASGAGRNGELFF. The CDR3 DNA sequence: TGTGCCAGCGGGGCCGGGCGTAACGGGGAGCTGTTTTTT.